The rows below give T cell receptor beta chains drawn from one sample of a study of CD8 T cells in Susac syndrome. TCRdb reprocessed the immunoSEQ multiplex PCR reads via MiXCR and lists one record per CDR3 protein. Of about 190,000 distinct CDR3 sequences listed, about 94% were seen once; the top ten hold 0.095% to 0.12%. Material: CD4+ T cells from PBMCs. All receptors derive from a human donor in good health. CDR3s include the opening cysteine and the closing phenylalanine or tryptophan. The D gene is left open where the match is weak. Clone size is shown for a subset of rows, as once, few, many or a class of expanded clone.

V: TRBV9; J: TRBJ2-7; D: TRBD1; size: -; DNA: TGTGCCAGCAGCCCTCAGACAGGGCCCTACGAGCAGTACTTC; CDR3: CASSPQTGPYEQYF
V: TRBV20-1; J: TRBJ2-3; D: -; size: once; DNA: TGCAGTGCTAGAGATCTCCCACGCACAGATACGCAGTATTTT; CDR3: CSARDLPRTDTQYF
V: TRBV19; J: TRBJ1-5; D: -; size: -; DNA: TGTGCCAGTAGTATGGGGGTGAGCCAGCCCCAGCATTTT; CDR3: CASSMGVSQPQHF
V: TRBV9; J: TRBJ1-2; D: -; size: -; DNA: TGTGCCAGCAGCCCCGGACCGCGGGGATATGGCTACACCTTC; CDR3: CASSPGPRGYGYTF
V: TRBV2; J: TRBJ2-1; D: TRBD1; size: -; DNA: TGTGCCAGCATCTCATCGACAGGGGGCAATGAGCAGTTCTTC; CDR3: CASISSTGGNEQFF
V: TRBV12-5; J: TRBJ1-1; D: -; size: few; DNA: TGTGCTAGTGGTTTAGGAGCCAACACTGAAGCTTTCTTT; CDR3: CASGLGANTEAFF
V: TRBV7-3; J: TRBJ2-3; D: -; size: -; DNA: TGTGCCAGCAGCTCCCGCACAGATACGCAGTATTTT; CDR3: CASSSRTDTQYF
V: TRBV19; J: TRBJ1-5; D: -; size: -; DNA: TGTGCCAGTACCTCAAAGGCAGGAAGCAATCAGCCCCAGCATTTT; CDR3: CASTSKAGSNQPQHF
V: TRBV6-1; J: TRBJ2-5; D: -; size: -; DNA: TGTGCCAGCAGTGAATTAGCCGGTTGGACCCAGTACTTC; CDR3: CASSELAGWTQYF
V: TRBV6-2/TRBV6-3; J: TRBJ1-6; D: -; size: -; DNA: TGTGCCAGCAGTTACTCGAAGAGAGGGAATTCCCCCCTCCACTTT; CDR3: CASSYSKRGNSPLHF
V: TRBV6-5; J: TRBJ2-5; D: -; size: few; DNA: TGTGCCAGCAGTTACTCGTTGGGGTTGGAGACCCAGTACTTC; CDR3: CASSYSLGLETQYF
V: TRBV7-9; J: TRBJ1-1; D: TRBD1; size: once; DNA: TGTGCCAGCAGGGCTCAACTCGACAGGGATGAAGCTTTCTTT; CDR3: CASRAQLDRDEAFF
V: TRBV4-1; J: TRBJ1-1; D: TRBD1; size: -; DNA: TGCGCCAGCAGCCAATTAAGGACAGGGGCTAACACTGAAGCTTTCTTT; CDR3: CASSQLRTGANTEAFF
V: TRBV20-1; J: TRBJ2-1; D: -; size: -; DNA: TGCAGTGCTAGCGACGACACCGTGGAGCAGTTCTTC; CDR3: CSASDDTVEQFF
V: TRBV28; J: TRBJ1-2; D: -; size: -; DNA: TGTGCCAGCAGTTTACCGGGGAATGGCTACACCTTC; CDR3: CASSLPGNGYTF
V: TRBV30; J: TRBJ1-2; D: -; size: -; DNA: TGTGCCTGGAGTTTGGCCCGAGGACATGGCTACACCTTC; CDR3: CAWSLARGHGYTF
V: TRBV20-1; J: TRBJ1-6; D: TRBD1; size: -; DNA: TGCAGTGCTAGAGGGGGACAGGGTGACAATTCACCCCTCCACTTT; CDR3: CSARGGQGDNSPLHF
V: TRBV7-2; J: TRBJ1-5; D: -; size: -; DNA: TGTGCCAGCAGACGACAGGTTAATCAGCCCCAGCATTTT; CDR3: CASRRQVNQPQHF
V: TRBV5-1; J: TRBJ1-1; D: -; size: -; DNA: TGCGCCAGCAGCTTGGTGGGGGAAACTGAAGCTTTCTTT; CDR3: CASSLVGETEAFF
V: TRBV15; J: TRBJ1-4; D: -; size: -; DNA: TGTGCCACCAGCAGAGTTCCCCTCGAAGGTGAAAAACTGTTTTTT; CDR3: CATSRVPLEGEKLFF
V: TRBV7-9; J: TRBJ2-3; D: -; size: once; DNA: TGTGCCAGCAGCATCCGGGACCCCGGCACAGATACGCAGTATTTT; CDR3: CASSIRDPGTDTQYF
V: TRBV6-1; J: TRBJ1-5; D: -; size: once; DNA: TGTGCCAGCAGTGAAGAAAACCGGGCCCATCAGCCCCAGCATTTT; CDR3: CASSEENRAHQPQHF
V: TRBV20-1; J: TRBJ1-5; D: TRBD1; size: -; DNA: TGCAGTGCAACCCAGGGGGCCAGGGGCAATCAGCCCCAGCATTTT; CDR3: CSATQGARGNQPQHF
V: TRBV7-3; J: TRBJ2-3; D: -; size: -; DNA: TGTGCCAGCAGCCCACAGGGATTGCAAACAGATACGCAGTATTTT; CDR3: CASSPQGLQTDTQYF
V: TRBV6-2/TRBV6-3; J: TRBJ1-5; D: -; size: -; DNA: TGTGCCAGCAGTTACCTCCGGGAGGGCCAGCATTTT; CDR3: CASSYLREGQHF
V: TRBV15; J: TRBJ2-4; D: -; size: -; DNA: TGTGCCACCAGCAGGGGGGAAAACATTCAGTACTTC; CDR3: CATSRGENIQYF
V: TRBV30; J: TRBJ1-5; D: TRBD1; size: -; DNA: TGTGCCTGGAGTAGGACAGGGACAGGCCAGCCCCAGCATTTT; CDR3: CAWSRTGTGQPQHF
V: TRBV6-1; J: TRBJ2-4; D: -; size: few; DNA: TGTGCCAGCAGTAAGAGGGTGGAAAACATTCAGTACTTC; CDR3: CASSKRVENIQYF
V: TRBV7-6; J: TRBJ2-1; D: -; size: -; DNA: TGTGCCAGCAGTTCAGAGGGACGCTCCTACAATGAGCAGTTCTTC; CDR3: CASSSEGRSYNEQFF
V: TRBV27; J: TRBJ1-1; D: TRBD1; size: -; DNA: TGTGCCAGCAGGGGCTACGGGACAGAGAACACTGAAGCTTTCTTT; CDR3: CASRGYGTENTEAFF
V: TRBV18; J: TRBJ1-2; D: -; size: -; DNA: TGTGCCAGCTCACCTCGAGACAATTATGGCTACACCTTC; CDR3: CASSPRDNYGYTF
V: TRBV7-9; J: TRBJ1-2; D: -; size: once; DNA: TGTGCCAGCAGCCAAGGACAGAATACGGGCTACACCTTC; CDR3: CASSQGQNTGYTF
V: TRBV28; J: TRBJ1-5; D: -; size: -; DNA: TGTGCCAGCAGTACCAAAAATCAGCCCCAGCATTTT; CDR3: CASSTKNQPQHF
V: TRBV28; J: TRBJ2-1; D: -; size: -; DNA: TGTGCCAGCAGTCCTGCCGGGAGCCACAATGAGCAGTTCTTC; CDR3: CASSPAGSHNEQFF
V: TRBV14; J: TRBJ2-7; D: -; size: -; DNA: TGTGCCAGCAGCCCCTCAGTGGTCAGGGCTGGCACCTACGAGCAGTACTTC; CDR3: CASSPSVVRAGTYEQYF
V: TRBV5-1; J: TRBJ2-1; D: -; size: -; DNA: TGCGCCAGCAGCCCCCTTGCCGAGAATGAGCAGTTCTTC; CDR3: CASSPLAENEQFF
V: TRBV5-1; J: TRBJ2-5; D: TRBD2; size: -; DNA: TGCGCCAGCAGCCCCCTGGGACTAGCGGTCGAGACCCAGTACTTC; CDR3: CASSPLGLAVETQYF
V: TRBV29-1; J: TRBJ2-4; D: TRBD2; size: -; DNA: TGCAGCGTCTGGGTAGGGCTAGCGGGGGTAAAAGAATTTCAGTACTTC; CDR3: CSVWVGLAGVKEFQYF
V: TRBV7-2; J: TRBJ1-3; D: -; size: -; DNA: TGTGCCAGCAGCTTAGTTGGAGTGCCCGGAAACACCATATATTTT; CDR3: CASSLVGVPGNTIYF
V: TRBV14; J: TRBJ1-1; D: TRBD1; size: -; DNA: TGTGCCAGCAGCCTAGGACAGGTAGCTTTCTTT; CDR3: CASSLGQVAFF
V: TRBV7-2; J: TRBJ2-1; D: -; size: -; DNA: TGTGCCAGCAGCGGTAGACTGAGGGAGCAGTTCTTC; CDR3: CASSGRLREQFF
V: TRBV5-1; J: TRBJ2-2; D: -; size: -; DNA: TGCGCCAGCAGCCCGCGGGTTAGAGCCATCACCGGGGAGCTGTTTTTT; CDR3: CASSPRVRAITGELFF